A selection of T cell receptor beta chains follows, all from one sample in a study of CD8 T cells in Susac syndrome. Each CDR3 protein is one row after TCRdb ran MiXCR on the immunoSEQ multiplex PCR reads. Of just over 150,000 distinct CDR3 sequences in the sample, roughly 95% are singletons; the top ten hold 0.16%. The specimen sequenced was CD4+ T cells from PBMCs. The source is a human donor with Susac syndrome. CDR3s include the opening cysteine and the closing phenylalanine or tryptophan. Fields, in order: J gene, V gene, D gene, clone size, CDR3 DNA, CDR3 protein. The D gene is left open where the match is weak. Not all rows give a size; the values are once, few, many and, for expanded clones, a class.

j_call: TRBJ1-5
v_call: TRBV20-1
d_call: NA
clone_size: NA
cdr3_nt: TGCAGTGCTAGAGAGCTAAGGGATCAGCCCCAGCATTTT
cdr3_aa: CSARELRDQPQHF

j_call: TRBJ2-5
v_call: TRBV4-3
d_call: NA
clone_size: NA
cdr3_nt: TGCGCCAGCAGCCAAGACGGACTATGGGAGACCCAGTACTTC
cdr3_aa: CASSQDGLWETQYF

j_call: TRBJ2-1
v_call: TRBV20-1
d_call: TRBD2
clone_size: NA
cdr3_nt: TGCAGTGCTAGAGGTTATAGCGGGGGGCATACTTACAATGAGCAGTTCTTC
cdr3_aa: CSARGYSGGHTYNEQFF

j_call: TRBJ2-7
v_call: TRBV10-3
d_call: NA
clone_size: NA
cdr3_nt: TGTGCCATCAGTAAGGGGGTGGCCTACGAGCAGTACTTC
cdr3_aa: CAISKGVAYEQYF

j_call: TRBJ2-5
v_call: TRBV2
d_call: NA
clone_size: NA
cdr3_nt: TGTGCCAGCAGTGAATCTGCCCGGTCGGAGACCCAGTACTTC
cdr3_aa: CASSESARSETQYF

j_call: TRBJ1-4
v_call: TRBV2
d_call: TRBD1
clone_size: NA
cdr3_nt: TGTGCCAGCGGGGGACAGGTTAATGAAAAACTGTTTTTT
cdr3_aa: CASGGQVNEKLFF

j_call: TRBJ1-1
v_call: TRBV18
d_call: NA
clone_size: few
cdr3_nt: TGTGCCAGCTCACCAACGCAGGGCGACACTGAAGCTTTCTTT
cdr3_aa: CASSPTQGDTEAFF

j_call: TRBJ2-3
v_call: TRBV5-4
d_call: TRBD1
clone_size: NA
cdr3_nt: TGTGCCAGCAGCTTGCGAGGGGGCGACTTAGATACGCAGTATTTT
cdr3_aa: CASSLRGGDLDTQYF

j_call: TRBJ1-1
v_call: TRBV29-1
d_call: TRBD1
clone_size: once
cdr3_nt: TGCAGCGTTGGACAGGGGGCGGATGAAGCTTTCTTT
cdr3_aa: CSVGQGADEAFF

j_call: TRBJ2-3
v_call: TRBV5-5
d_call: NA
clone_size: NA
cdr3_nt: TGTGCCAGCAGCACCGGGGACCCCCGACGAGATACGCAGTATTTT
cdr3_aa: CASSTGDPRRDTQYF

j_call: TRBJ1-5
v_call: TRBV20-1
d_call: TRBD1
clone_size: few
cdr3_nt: TGCAGTGCTACACAGGGGGCGGGTCAGCCCCAGCATTTT
cdr3_aa: CSATQGAGQPQHF

j_call: TRBJ2-5
v_call: TRBV2
d_call: NA
clone_size: once
cdr3_nt: TGTGCCAGCAGTGTCACTCGCCAAGAGACCCAGTACTTC
cdr3_aa: CASSVTRQETQYF

j_call: TRBJ2-7
v_call: TRBV20-1
d_call: TRBD2
clone_size: NA
cdr3_nt: TGCAGTGCTCAACTTGGACTAGCGACCTACGAGCAGTACTTC
cdr3_aa: CSAQLGLATYEQYF

j_call: TRBJ2-5
v_call: TRBV27
d_call: NA
clone_size: NA
cdr3_nt: TGTGCCAGCAGCCCTAATGGAAGGGGGGGCTTACCGGGCCAAGAGACCCAGTACTTC
cdr3_aa: CASSPNGRGGLPGQETQYF

j_call: TRBJ2-7
v_call: TRBV6-5
d_call: TRBD2
clone_size: NA
cdr3_nt: TGTGCCAGCAGTCCTCGTAGCGGGGGGACGTACGAGCAGTACTTC
cdr3_aa: CASSPRSGGTYEQYF

j_call: TRBJ1-2
v_call: TRBV19
d_call: TRBD1
clone_size: NA
cdr3_nt: TGTGCCAGTACCCAGGACAGGCGAAACTATGGCTACACCTTC
cdr3_aa: CASTQDRRNYGYTF

j_call: TRBJ2-7
v_call: TRBV13
d_call: NA
clone_size: NA
cdr3_nt: TGTGCCAGCAGCTTACTGGGGTACTACGAGCAGTACTTC
cdr3_aa: CASSLLGYYEQYF

j_call: TRBJ2-1
v_call: TRBV7-9
d_call: TRBD1
clone_size: NA
cdr3_nt: TGTGCCAGCAGCCAGGACAGGGGGAGCTCCTACAATGAGCAGTTCTTC
cdr3_aa: CASSQDRGSSYNEQFF

j_call: TRBJ2-1
v_call: TRBV20-1
d_call: TRBD1
clone_size: once
cdr3_nt: TGCAGTGCTAGAGATAGTGGACAGGGGGCGGGTGAGCAGTTCTTC
cdr3_aa: CSARDSGQGAGEQFF

j_call: TRBJ1-1
v_call: TRBV14
d_call: NA
clone_size: few
cdr3_nt: TGTGCCAGCAGCCAAGGAGTGAACACTGAAGCTTTCTTT
cdr3_aa: CASSQGVNTEAFF

j_call: TRBJ1-2
v_call: TRBV5-1
d_call: NA
clone_size: NA
cdr3_nt: TGCGCCAGCAGCTTGGGGACGGGAGTCAACTATGGCTACACCTTC
cdr3_aa: CASSLGTGVNYGYTF

j_call: TRBJ2-1
v_call: TRBV12-3/TRBV12-4
d_call: NA
clone_size: NA
cdr3_nt: TGTGCCAGCAGCCGCGGGTTGGGGGATGAGCAGTTCTTC
cdr3_aa: CASSRGLGDEQFF

j_call: TRBJ2-5
v_call: TRBV4-1
d_call: NA
clone_size: NA
cdr3_nt: TGCGCCAGCAGCCAAGATAACGGGTTGGAGACCCAGTACTTC
cdr3_aa: CASSQDNGLETQYF

j_call: TRBJ1-2
v_call: TRBV6-5
d_call: NA
clone_size: NA
cdr3_nt: TGTGCCAGCAGTTACGGGTCCCCTCTTTATGGCTACACCTTC
cdr3_aa: CASSYGSPLYGYTF

j_call: TRBJ2-5
v_call: TRBV29-1
d_call: NA
clone_size: NA
cdr3_nt: TGCAGCGTTGAACGGGTGGGGGTAGAGACCCAGTACTTC
cdr3_aa: CSVERVGVETQYF

j_call: TRBJ1-2
v_call: TRBV12-3/TRBV12-4
d_call: NA
clone_size: NA
cdr3_nt: TGTGCCAGCGGGCTACAGAGCTATGGCTACACCTTC
cdr3_aa: CASGLQSYGYTF

j_call: TRBJ2-7
v_call: TRBV23-1
d_call: TRBD2
clone_size: NA
cdr3_nt: TGCGCCAGCAGTCCCGCCTCTGCTCCGGGACTATCCTACGAGCAGTACTTC
cdr3_aa: CASSPASAPGLSYEQYF

j_call: TRBJ1-2
v_call: TRBV20-1
d_call: NA
clone_size: NA
cdr3_nt: TGCAGTGCTAGAGTTCCAGGGGATGGCTACACCTTC
cdr3_aa: CSARVPGDGYTF

j_call: TRBJ1-4
v_call: TRBV7-8
d_call: TRBD1
clone_size: once
cdr3_nt: TGTGCCAGCAGCTGGGACAGGGGGAAACTGTTTTTT
cdr3_aa: CASSWDRGKLFF

j_call: TRBJ2-7
v_call: TRBV5-1
d_call: TRBD1
clone_size: NA
cdr3_nt: TGCGCCAGCAGCCCCTTGACAGGGTCCTTTTACGAGCAGTACTTC
cdr3_aa: CASSPLTGSFYEQYF

j_call: TRBJ2-3
v_call: TRBV25-1
d_call: TRBD2
clone_size: NA
cdr3_nt: TGTGCCAGCAGTGAGGGGGGGAGGATATACACAGATACGCAGTATTTT
cdr3_aa: CASSEGGRIYTDTQYF

j_call: TRBJ2-3
v_call: TRBV7-8
d_call: NA
clone_size: NA
cdr3_nt: TGTGCCAGCAGTCTGTCGGCGCCCCGCACAGATACGCAGTATTTT
cdr3_aa: CASSLSAPRTDTQYF

j_call: TRBJ2-5
v_call: TRBV20-1
d_call: NA
clone_size: NA
cdr3_nt: TGCAGTGCTCCGTTGCTCCAGGAACAAGAGACCCAGTACTTC
cdr3_aa: CSAPLLQEQETQYF

j_call: TRBJ2-7
v_call: TRBV20-1
d_call: NA
clone_size: NA
cdr3_nt: TGCAGTGCACAAACAGGGACCTACGAGCAGTACTTC
cdr3_aa: CSAQTGTYEQYF

j_call: TRBJ2-3
v_call: TRBV5-1
d_call: NA
clone_size: NA
cdr3_nt: TGCGCCAGCAGCCCGGAGGAATTCACAGATACGCAGTATTTT
cdr3_aa: CASSPEEFTDTQYF

j_call: TRBJ1-2
v_call: TRBV4-3
d_call: TRBD1
clone_size: NA
cdr3_nt: TGCGCCAGCAGCCAACGGACAGGAGCTAACTATGGCTACACCTTC
cdr3_aa: CASSQRTGANYGYTF

j_call: TRBJ1-2
v_call: TRBV19
d_call: TRBD1
clone_size: once
cdr3_nt: TGTGCCAGTCTAAGGACAGGGGCACACCACACCTTC
cdr3_aa: CASLRTGAHHTF

j_call: TRBJ2-7
v_call: TRBV3-1
d_call: NA
clone_size: NA
cdr3_nt: TGTGCCAGCAGCCAACGGCAGGCTTACGAGCAGTACTTC
cdr3_aa: CASSQRQAYEQYF

j_call: TRBJ1-2
v_call: TRBV7-8
d_call: NA
clone_size: NA
cdr3_nt: TGTGCCAGCAGAGACACTCGTTTCGGCTATGGCTACACCTTC
cdr3_aa: CASRDTRFGYGYTF

j_call: TRBJ2-2
v_call: TRBV25-1
d_call: NA
clone_size: NA
cdr3_nt: TGTGCCAGCAGTGAGGGACACAACACCGGGGAGCTGTTTTTT
cdr3_aa: CASSEGHNTGELFF

j_call: TRBJ2-5
v_call: TRBV12-3/TRBV12-4
d_call: NA
clone_size: NA
cdr3_nt: TGTGCCAGCAGTTATACAGCCAGGGAGACCCAGTACTTC
cdr3_aa: CASSYTARETQYF

j_call: TRBJ2-6
v_call: TRBV6-2/TRBV6-3
d_call: NA
clone_size: NA
cdr3_nt: TGTGCCAGCAGTTCACCCCACCGCATCAGCGGCTCTGGGGCCAACGTCCTGACTTTC
cdr3_aa: CASSSPHRISGSGANVLTF

j_call: TRBJ2-5
v_call: TRBV11-2
d_call: NA
clone_size: NA
cdr3_nt: TGTGCCAGCAGCTTAGCCCGGACAGCGCAAGAGACCCAGTACTTC
cdr3_aa: CASSLARTAQETQYF

j_call: TRBJ2-4
v_call: TRBV12-3/TRBV12-4
d_call: NA
clone_size: NA
cdr3_nt: TGTGCCAGCACCGCAACGAGGGGAGCCAAAAACATTCAGTACTTC
cdr3_aa: CASTATRGAKNIQYF